Below, 5 T cell receptor beta chains from the same sample are listed, as sequenced in a study of T cell changes during pregnancy in multiple sclerosis. Profiled with immunoSEQ multiplex PCR; TCRdb holds only in-frame clones, not every one. Of about 62,000 clones listed, 92% are singletons. The sequences come from peripheral blood, collected in the second trimester of pregnancy. Every receptor here comes from a female donor in good health, enrolled as a control in a pregnancy study.

The V gene is TRBV5-4, the J gene TRBJ2-7; 7 nucleotides align to TRBD2. Germline V gene data show CDR1 as SGHNT and CDR2 as YYREEE (reference sequence). V dropped 4 bases and J dropped 3; count of bases not matched to a gene: 7. The CDR3 extends over 14 amino acids. CDR3 nucleotide sequence: TGTGCCAGCAGCCCCGGGACGGGGGGCTACGAGCAGTACTTC. Translation gives CASSPGTGGYEQYF.

The chain joins TRBV7-8 to TRBJ2-5; 8 bases align to TRBD2. V was pared by 5 bases and J by 3 bases, with 8 bases of the junction left unmatched. Germline V gene data show CDR1 as SGHVS and CDR2 as FQNEAQ. The CDR3 contains 15 residues. The CDR3 coding sequence is TGTGCCAGCAGCAAGACCGGGAGGGGGGAAGAGACCCAGTACTTC. Protein product: CASSKTGRGEETQYF.

The V call is TRBV29-1, the J call TRBJ1-2; 7 bases map to TRBD1. V shed 2 bases, J shed 0 bases, and the junction held 6 bases outside the gene matches. CDR3 length: 15 amino acids. CDR1 is SQVTM, CDR2 ANQGSEA, per germline. In DNA, the CDR3 is TGCAGCGTTGAAAACAGGGGACGAGCTAACTATGGCTACACCTTC. Translating gives CSVENRGRANYGYTF.

The rearrangement links TRBV4-3 to TRBJ2-1, with 7 bases matching TRBD2. The CDR3 sequence is 17 residues long. Looked up from germline, CDR1 is LGHNA and CDR2 is YSLEER. After removal of 1 base from V and 0 bases from J, the junction contained 6 bases not matched to a gene. CDR3 nucleotide sequence: TGCGCCAGCAGCCAAGGTTCGGGGGGAAGCTCCTACAATGAGCAGTTCTTC. The encoded protein is CASSQGSGGSSYNEQFF.

The chain recombines TRBV23-1 with TRBJ2-7; 8 bases fit TRBD1. TRBV23-1 is classed as an ORF, of uncertain function. V trimming: 4 bases; J trimming: 5 bases; junction bases outside the gene matches: 4. CDR3 length: 13 residues. CDR3 nucleotide sequence: TGCGCCAGCAGTCCTACAGGGGGAAACGAGCAGTACTTC. Protein: CASSPTGGNEQYF.